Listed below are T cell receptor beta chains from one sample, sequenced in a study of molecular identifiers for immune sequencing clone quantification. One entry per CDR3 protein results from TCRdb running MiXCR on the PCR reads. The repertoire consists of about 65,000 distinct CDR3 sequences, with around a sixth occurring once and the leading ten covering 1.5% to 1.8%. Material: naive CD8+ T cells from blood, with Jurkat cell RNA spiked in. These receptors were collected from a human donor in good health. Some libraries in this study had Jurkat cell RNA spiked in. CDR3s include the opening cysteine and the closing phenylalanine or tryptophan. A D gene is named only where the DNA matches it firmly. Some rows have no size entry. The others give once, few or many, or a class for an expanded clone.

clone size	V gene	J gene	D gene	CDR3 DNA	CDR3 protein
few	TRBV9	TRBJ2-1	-	TGTGCCAGCAGCGCTCACCTCAGGGATCCGTCCTACAATGAGCAGTTCTTC	CASSAHLRDPSYNEQFF
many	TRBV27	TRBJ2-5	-	TGTGCCAGCGCCCCGGGACTGGAGTTGGTGGCCCAGTACTTC	CASAPGLELVAQYF
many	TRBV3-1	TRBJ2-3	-	TGTGCCAGCAGCCCCACGGGGGGCAGCTCAGATACGCAGTATTTT	CASSPTGGSSDTQYF
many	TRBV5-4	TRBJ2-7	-	TGTGCCAGCAGTCCCGGAGAGGGGTCCTACGAGCAGTACTTC	CASSPGEGSYEQYF
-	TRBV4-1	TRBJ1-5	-	TGCGCCAGCAGCCAAGAAGGATTGGCACTGGGCGATCGCGATCAGCCCCAGCATTTT	CASSQEGLALGDRDQPQHF
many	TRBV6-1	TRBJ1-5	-	TGTGCCAGCAGTGAAGGCCAAGGAGTTCGGCAGCCCCAGCATTTT	CASSEGQGVRQPQHF
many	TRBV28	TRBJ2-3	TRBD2	TGTGCCAGCAGTCCCTGGACTAGTGAAAGGACAGATACGCAGTATTTT	CASSPWTSERTDTQYF
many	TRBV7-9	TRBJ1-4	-	TGTGCCAGCAGTCCCGTTTTGCTTGTTGATGAGGATGAAAAACTGTTTTTT	CASSPVLLVDEDEKLFF
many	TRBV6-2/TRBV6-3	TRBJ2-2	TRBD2	TGTGCCAGCACCGGACTAGCGGGAGTGGCCGGGGAGCTGTTTTTT	CASTGLAGVAGELFF
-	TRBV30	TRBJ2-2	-	TGTGCCTGGAGTTCCACCGGGGAGCTGTTTTTT	CAWSSTGELFF
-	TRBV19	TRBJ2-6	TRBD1	TGTGCCAGTAGTGTCCCCTTGGGACAGAGCTCTGGGGCCAACGTCCTGACTTTC	CASSVPLGQSSGANVLTF
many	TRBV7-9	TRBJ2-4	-	TGTGCCAGCAGCTTAGCGCTTGAGACACGACGAATCAAACCTATTCAGTACTTC	CASSLALETRRIKPIQYF
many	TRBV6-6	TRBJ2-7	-	TGTGCCAGCAGTTACCAGCAGACAGCGGAGAAATCCTACGAGCAGTACTTC	CASSYQQTAEKSYEQYF
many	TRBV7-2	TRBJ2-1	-	TGTGCCAGCAGCTTAGTTGACTACGTGGATGCTGAGCAGTTCTTC	CASSLVDYVDAEQFF
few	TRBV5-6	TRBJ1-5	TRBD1	TGTGCCAGCAGCTTGAAGGACAGGAACAATCAGCCCCAGCATTTT	CASSLKDRNNQPQHF
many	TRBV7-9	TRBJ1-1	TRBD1	TGTGCCATAAGTGGGACAGGGAACACTGAAGCTTTCTTT	CAISGTGNTEAFF
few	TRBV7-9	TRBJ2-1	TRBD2	TGTGCCAGCAGCTCAGGGGGGACTAGCGTTGGACCTTACAATGAGCAGTTCTTC	CASSSGGTSVGPYNEQFF
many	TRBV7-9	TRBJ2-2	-	TGTGCCAGCAGCTTAGGAAACACCGGGGAGCTGTTTTTT	CASSLGNTGELFF
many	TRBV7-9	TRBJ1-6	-	TGTGCCAGCAGCTTAGTCAGGGGTAATAATTCACCCCTCCACTTT	CASSLVRGNNSPLHF
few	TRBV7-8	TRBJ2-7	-	TGTGCCAGCAGCTCCCCCTACGAGCAGTACTTC	CASSSPYEQYF
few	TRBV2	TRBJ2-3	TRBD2	TGTGCCAGCAGGTGGCTGGGGGGGGATACGCAGTATTTT	CASRWLGGDTQYF
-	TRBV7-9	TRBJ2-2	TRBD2	TGTGCCAGCAGCTCCCCGGTGGCGGGGGACACCGGGGAGCTGTTTTTT	CASSSPVAGDTGELFF
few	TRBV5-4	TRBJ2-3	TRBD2	TGTGCCAGCAAGGGACTAGCGGGAGGGCCTGATACGCAGTATTTT	CASKGLAGGPDTQYF
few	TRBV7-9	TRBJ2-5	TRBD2	TGTGCCAGCAGCCCCCTGACTAGCGGGAACCAAGAGACCCAGTACTTC	CASSPLTSGNQETQYF
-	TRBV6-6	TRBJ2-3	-	TGTGCCAGCACCGGGACGGGACCCGATACGCAGTATTTT	CASTGTGPDTQYF
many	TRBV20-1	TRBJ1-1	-	TGCAGTGCTAGAGATTTCTTACGTCCGCAGGGGTCGAACACTGAAGCTTTCTTT	CSARDFLRPQGSNTEAFF
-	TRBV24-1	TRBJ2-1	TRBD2	TGTGCCACCAGTGATTTCGGTGGCGGGAGGAACTACAATGAGCAGTTCTTC	CATSDFGGGRNYNEQFF
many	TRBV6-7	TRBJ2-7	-	TGTGCCAGCAGTTACTCGGAGTTACGCTACGAGCAGTACTTC	CASSYSELRYEQYF
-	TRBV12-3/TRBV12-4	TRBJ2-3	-	TGTGCCAGCAGTTTAAGTTTTGGCACAGATACGCGGTATTTT	CASSLSFGTDTRYF
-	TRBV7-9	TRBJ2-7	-	TGTGCCAGCAGCTTAGTAGTCCGGGACAACTACGAGCAGTACTTC	CASSLVVRDNYEQYF
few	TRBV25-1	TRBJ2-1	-	TGTGCCAGCAGTTCGGTCCCCCGGGAGTTCTCCTACAATGAGCAGTTCTTC	CASSSVPREFSYNEQFF
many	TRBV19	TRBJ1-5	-	TGTGCCAGTAGTACCTCAGGGAATCAGCCCCAGCATTTT	CASSTSGNQPQHF
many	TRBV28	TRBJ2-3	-	TGTGCCAGCAGTTTAGGGGTTGGGCGGAGAAGCACAGATACGCAGTATTTT	CASSLGVGRRSTDTQYF
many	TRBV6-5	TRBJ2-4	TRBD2	TGTGCCAGCAGTTCCCATGGGTCTAGCGGGAGGGCCGGGGCCAAAAACATTCAGTACTTC	CASSSHGSSGRAGAKNIQYF
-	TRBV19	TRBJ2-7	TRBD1	TGTGCCAGTAGTGGAACAGGGGGCTCCTACGAGCAGTACTTC	CASSGTGGSYEQYF
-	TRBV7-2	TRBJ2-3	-	TGTGCCAACAGCGAGAGCCAGGACTTTCCCTTGGGCACAGATACGCAGTATTTT	CANSESQDFPLGTDTQYF
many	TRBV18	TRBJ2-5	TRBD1	TGTGCCAGCTCAAGCCGGGACAGTTTTACCGAGACCCAGTACTTC	CASSSRDSFTETQYF
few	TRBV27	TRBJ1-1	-	TGTGCCAGCAGTCTCACAGGGCCGAACACTGAAGCTTTCTTT	CASSLTGPNTEAFF
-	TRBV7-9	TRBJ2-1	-	TGTGCCAGCAGCTTAGCTAGCTATGAGCAGTTCTTC	CASSLASYEQFF
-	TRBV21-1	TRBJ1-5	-	TGTGCCAGCAGACATCCGACAGTTTACAATCAGCCCCAGCATTTT	CASRHPTVYNQPQHF
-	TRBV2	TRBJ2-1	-	TGTGCCAGCAGAGCTCTAGTAGAGGGTGACAATGAGCAGTTCTTC	CASRALVEGDNEQFF
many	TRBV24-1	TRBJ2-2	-	TGTGCCACCAGATCACGTACGAACACCGGGGAGCTGTTTTTT	CATRSRTNTGELFF
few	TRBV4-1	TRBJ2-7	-	TGCGCCAGCAGCCAAGTTCCCAGGGATACCTACGAGCAGTACTTC	CASSQVPRDTYEQYF
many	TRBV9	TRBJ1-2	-	TGTGCCAGCAGCGTAGGAAGAATTCCGAGTCTGCGGGACTATGGCTACACCTTC	CASSVGRIPSLRDYGYTF
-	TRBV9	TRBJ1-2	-	TGTGCCAGCAGCGTAGTCGGGTTCGGGGGCTACACCTTC	CASSVVGFGGYTF
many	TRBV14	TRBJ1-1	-	TGTGCCAGCAGCCATCTAGGATGGCCTACGAACACTGAAGCTTTCTTT	CASSHLGWPTNTEAFF
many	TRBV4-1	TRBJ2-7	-	TGCGCCAGCAGCCAAGTGGGCAGCTTAAACTACGAGCAGTACTTC	CASSQVGSLNYEQYF